Each of the 6 T cell receptor beta chains below was sequenced from the same sample in a study of T-cell memory formation after mild COVID-19. TCRdb re-analysed the 5' RACE reads in MiXCR, keeping a single row per CDR3 protein. The sample consists of about 210,000 distinct CDR3 sequences, around 26% of them appearing once. The sequencing sample was made of PBMCs or a T cell subset sorted from them (not recorded which). These receptors were obtained from an adult woman who had mild COVID-19 (a few samples of this study predate the infection). Cell type and time point are not known.

The genes are TRBV20-1 and TRBJ2-1; 10 bases fit TRBD2. This CDR3 region has 13 residues. The trim removed 2 bases at V and 8 bases at J, leaving 3 bases unmatched. Germline assignment: CDR1 DFQATT and CDR2 SNEGSKA (reference sequence). This chain's CDR3 is CSARSGRAYEQFF. The CDR3 DNA reads TGCAGTGCTAGAAGCGGGAGGGCTTATGAGCAGTTCTTC.

This chain joins TRBV29-1 and TRBJ2-3; TRBD1 aligns across 7 bases. The CDR3 is 14 residues long. Germline assignment: CDR1 SQVTM and CDR2 ANQGSEA. The V segment lost 6 bases and the J segment 1 base; nucleotides outside the gene matches: 7. As DNA, the CDR3 is TGCAGCGTCCCGTCCGGGACAGGCACAGATACGCAGTATTTT. Translating it yields CSVPSGTGTDTQYF.

A few counts support this clonotype. The chain employs TRBV3-1 and TRBJ2-5, with D maybe TRBD2 (7 bases). CDR3 size: 16 residues. Germline V CDR1 and CDR2: LGHDT, YNNKEL (reference sequence). Trimming cost V 0 bases and J 5 bases, with 16 bases left between them. CDR3 in amino acids: CASSQDNTGRVETQYF. The CDR3 DNA sequence: TGTGCCAGCAGCCAAGATAATACAGGGAGGGTTGAGACCCAGTACTTC.

The chain couples TRBV2 to TRBJ2-7, with D hard to call. The V gene's germline CDR1 is SNHLY and CDR2 FYNNEI. V was shortened by 7 bases and J by 3 bases, with 10 bases between the two germline ends. CDR3 size: 12 residues. CDR3 sequence (DNA): TGTGCCAGCACTATAGATATCTACGAGCAGTACTTC. Protein sequence: CASTIDIYEQYF.

V gene TRBV24-1 combines with J gene TRBJ2-1; tentative D call: TRBD1 (6 bases). The CDR3 runs to 14 residues. Germline-derived CDR1 and CDR2 are KGHDR and SFDVKD. The V end lost 9 bases, the J end lost 5 bases, and 16 bases lay between the germline ends. The CDR3 reads CATAGQKKNNEQFF. The DNA for the CDR3 is TGTGCCACCGCCGGACAGAAAAAAAACAATGAGCAGTTCTTC.

The rearrangement uses TRBV4-3 and TRBJ2-1, with 8 bases aligning to TRBD2. Germline CDR1 LGHNA, CDR2 YSLEER. J lost 4 bases, V lost 0 bases, and 2 bases had no gene match. The CDR3 is made up of 15 amino acids. The CDR3 here is CASSQEREVYNEQFF. Here the CDR3 DNA reads TGCGCCAGCAGCCAAGAGCGGGAGGTATACAATGAGCAGTTCTTC.